Described below is a single TCR beta chain sequence and its context. It lacks a known antigen. Per-base quality was not reported, and no clone a single base away is much larger than it. The data stem from a study of cytomegalovirus exposure and HLA in healthy donors (dated by TCRdb to about 2017). Regarding the research as a whole: An earlier analysis of more than 550 of the donors reported 250 to 300 Gb of sequence data and 95 million to 130 million unique TCR beta sequences obtained from around 170 million T cells. Roughly 290 gigabases of sequencing data and around 80 million unique TCR sequences made up an early release that covered nearly 650 HLA-typed donors. Among the roughly 400 genotyped donors, around 81% belonged to the genetic ancestry cluster associated with self-reported Caucasian donors. The aim of the study was to test whether cataloging public T cell receptors could identify signatures of past pathogen exposure. Using immunosequencing, the study profiled T cell repertoires from 500 to 800 subjects and related those repertoires to cytomegalovirus serostatus. A separate validation cohort of roughly 130 different subjects was used in addition to the roughly 670-subject first cohort. High-throughput TCR immunosequencing, statistical association of individual TCRs with disease status, and machine learning were combined to predict cytomegalovirus infection status. In a later analysis, previously published TCR beta repertoires from more than 500 donors were re-analyzed and high-resolution HLA genotyping was added so that TCR occurrence patterns could be studied. Rather than drawing on any new phenotypic data, the later analysis identified candidate immune exposures from TCR beta sequences and the way those sequences occurred across donors. In an earlier analysis of more than 550 of the donors, high-throughput TCR beta sequencing was used to judge whether each TCR beta V gene segment behaved as functional or pseudogenic. Alongside the repertoire data, information on donor age, sex, ethnicity and CMV serostatus was compiled. Genome-wide SNP genotypes for about 60% of the roughly 670 donors were used in a later genetic analysis, which treated that subset as a discovery cohort. All discovery cohort repertoires had been generated using a single sequencing platform. Both class I and class II loci were covered by HLA typing, at four-digit resolution. The number of typed donors differed by locus: about 620-640 for A, B, C, DRB1 and DQB1; 500 to 550 for DQA1; approximately 600 for DPA1; and approximately 450 for DPB1. About five DR-DQ haplotypes were treated as single units for association and clustering because of strong linkage in the cohort. Across about 370 genotyped donors of the cohort, an average of about 220,000 unique TCR beta nucleotide sequences per donor were sequenced, and 15% to 20% of those sequences were non-productive.

The cohort consisted of hundreds of healthy bone marrow donors. At the time of sampling, all cohort members were nominally healthy, though unrecorded immune exposures were likely present. The donor was CMV seropositive and belonged to the group of a few hundred seropositive cohort members. Each donor provided a peripheral blood sample, and peripheral blood mononuclear cells were used for TCR beta sequencing. Genomic DNA extraction from the blood cell samples was performed with the Qiagen DNeasy Blood Extraction Kit. Library prep was done by the immunoSEQ multiplex PCR assay. A mixture of 60 forward primers for TCR Vbeta segments and 13 reverse primers for TCR Jbeta segments was used in the multiplex PCR. Amplification of the CDR3 region of rearranged TCR beta genes was performed with a multiplex PCR assay on genomic DNA. Amplified TCR beta libraries were sequenced as 87-base-pair reads on the Illumina HiSeq System. The study's processing was this. Across the 600 to 700 repertoires, a later analysis counted around 80 million unique TCR beta chains, approximately 12 million of which were shared by at least two donors. Raw reads were error-corrected and collapsed into unique sequences with a nearest-neighbor algorithm that merged closely related sequences to remove PCR and sequencing errors. To assign V, D and J gene segments, CDR3 sequences were aligned to IMGT reference sequences. For a sequence to be retained, at least a six-nucleotide match to both a V gene segment and a J gene segment was required. A rearrangement was called productive if the CDR3 had no stop codons and remained in frame with V and J, and every other rearrangement was called non-productive. Following IMGT convention, CDR3 was defined as the stretch from the second conserved V-encoded cysteine to the conserved J-encoded phenylalanine. The earlier analysis of 500 to 650 of the donors excluded any sequence lacking an unambiguous match to a single V gene segment. An earlier analysis of several hundred of the donors called V segments functional above 56.7% productive rearrangements and segregating when the between-donor standard deviation exceeded 5%. A statistical classification framework was built for diagnosing cytomegalovirus status from the catalog of TCR beta chain sequences. V and J gene assignment, in a later analysis, came from comparing TCR nucleotide sequences with IMGT/GENE-DB human TR gene sequences. A later analysis assigned CDR3 sequences and most-parsimonious VDJ recombination scenarios with the TCRdist pipeline. In a later analysis, each TCR beta chain was defined by its CDR3 amino acid sequence together with its V-gene family, and reads without a unique V-gene family were excluded. In a later analysis, several hundred highly shared, low-generation-probability nucleotide sequences were removed to address suspected cross-contamination and a sequencing artifact. In a later analysis, a clonal expansion index for each public chain was calculated from normalized within-repertoire ranks of inferred template counts. In a later analysis, generation probabilities were computed using a VDJ recombination model fitted to out-of-frame rearrangements, and the results were checked against IGoR. In a later analysis, TCR-TCR, TCR-HLA and TCR-CMV co-occurrence was scored with hypergeometric tests, and a repertoire-size bias correction was applied to TCR pairs. False discovery rates were estimated in a later analysis by permuting HLA or CMV assignments 20 times. In a later analysis, co-occurring TCRs were grouped using DBSCAN, with TCRdist sequence similarity added in when clustering inside HLA-allele-positive subsets. Repertoires with fewer than 30,000 or more than 120,000 public chains were left out of co-occurrence clustering, as were a handful of repertoires with anomalous nucleotide sharing. Held by TCRdb, this immuneACCESS table contains in-frame sequences only and omits some clones. Under half of the omission traces to an unresolved V gene where checked; the cause of the rest is unknown. For V, J and clone size, that table is used; D and trimming come from the DNA. This sample has around 130,000 clones in its table, and under 85% of those were observed once. The top ten clones comprise around 5.5% of the sample.

Beyond this particular receptor, the publication reports: An association between a missense DCLRE1C variant and V-gene and J-gene trimming of TCR beta chains was found in a later genetic analysis and replicated in an independent cohort. Most TCR sequences were observed very rarely across donors, whereas some public TCRs were present in many individuals. In a later genetic analysis, fewer N-insertions in productive TCRs were reported among donors in an Asian-associated ancestry cluster than the roughly 670-donor mean. The study gave a list of about 150 TCR beta chains associated with cytomegalovirus. In an earlier analysis of about 550 of the donors, most TCR beta V segments were observed in productive rearrangements about 87% or about 30% of the time, broadly matching IMGT annotations. Some 15 rarely observed V segments, including chromosome 9 orphons, were excluded from the earlier analysis of about 500 of the donors because counts were too low. In a later analysis, the rate of TCR association differed among HLA loci, with DRB1 alleles having the most associated TCRs and HLA-C alleles having the fewest. According to a later analysis, most CMV-associated TCR beta chains appeared to be HLA-restricted, and the HLA associations seemed to be driven largely by CMV exposure. In vitro tests confirmed that three of the cytomegalovirus-associated TCR beta chains recognize cytomegalovirus antigens. Immune exposure information for the cohort was limited to CMV serostatus. The authors suggested that the approach could potentially be generalized to other disease states and immunological phenotypes. The sequencing pipeline was judged likely to have produced a cluster of highly shared sequence variants as a technical artifact. According to a later analysis, parvovirus B19, influenza, CMV and Epstein-Barr virus appeared linked to several top co-occurrence clusters. Only TCR beta chains were sequenced in this cohort, and the absence of alpha or paired-chain data limited detectable features. A further reported finding was that TCR beta sequences accurately predicted the HLA-A and HLA-B alleles for most subjects in the first cohort. Roughly uniform sequencing depth across donors was assumed in presence/absence analyses, although this assumption may not hold. Correlated functional status among segregating V segments might reflect linkage disequilibrium, but an unknown experimental factor could not be ruled out. A later analysis associated about 16,000 TCR beta sequences with specific HLA alleles at a false discovery rate of 0.05. When HLA alleles, especially DR and DQ, strongly co-occurred, TCR associations were difficult to assign to individual alleles. Because HLA typing was unavailable for some donors at each locus, only the typed subset was used in association tests. A later analysis found that HLA-associated TCR beta chains were more clonally expanded and had lower generation probabilities than equally common non-associated chains. Cytomegalovirus status was reported to be diagnosed by the classifier with high specificity and sensitivity in both the original and validation cohorts.

The TCR sequence derives from a man younger than 35 in good health and CMV-seropositive. Source material: PBMCs.

DNA sequence: TGCGCCAGCAGCTTGACCGGGCAGGGGGATGGCTACACCTTC. Its amino acids are CASSLTGQGDGYTF. The sequence links TRBV5-1 to TRBJ1-2, and TRBD1 aligns with 7 junction nucleotides. V is pruned by 1 base and J by 6 bases, leaving 6 bases of the junction without a gene match. Sequences SGHRS (CDR1) and YFSETQ (CDR2) are obtained from the germline V gene. The CDR3 goes from the cysteine to the phenylalanine over 14 residues. Only CDR3 DNA remains: 42 bases, in frame from the first base.